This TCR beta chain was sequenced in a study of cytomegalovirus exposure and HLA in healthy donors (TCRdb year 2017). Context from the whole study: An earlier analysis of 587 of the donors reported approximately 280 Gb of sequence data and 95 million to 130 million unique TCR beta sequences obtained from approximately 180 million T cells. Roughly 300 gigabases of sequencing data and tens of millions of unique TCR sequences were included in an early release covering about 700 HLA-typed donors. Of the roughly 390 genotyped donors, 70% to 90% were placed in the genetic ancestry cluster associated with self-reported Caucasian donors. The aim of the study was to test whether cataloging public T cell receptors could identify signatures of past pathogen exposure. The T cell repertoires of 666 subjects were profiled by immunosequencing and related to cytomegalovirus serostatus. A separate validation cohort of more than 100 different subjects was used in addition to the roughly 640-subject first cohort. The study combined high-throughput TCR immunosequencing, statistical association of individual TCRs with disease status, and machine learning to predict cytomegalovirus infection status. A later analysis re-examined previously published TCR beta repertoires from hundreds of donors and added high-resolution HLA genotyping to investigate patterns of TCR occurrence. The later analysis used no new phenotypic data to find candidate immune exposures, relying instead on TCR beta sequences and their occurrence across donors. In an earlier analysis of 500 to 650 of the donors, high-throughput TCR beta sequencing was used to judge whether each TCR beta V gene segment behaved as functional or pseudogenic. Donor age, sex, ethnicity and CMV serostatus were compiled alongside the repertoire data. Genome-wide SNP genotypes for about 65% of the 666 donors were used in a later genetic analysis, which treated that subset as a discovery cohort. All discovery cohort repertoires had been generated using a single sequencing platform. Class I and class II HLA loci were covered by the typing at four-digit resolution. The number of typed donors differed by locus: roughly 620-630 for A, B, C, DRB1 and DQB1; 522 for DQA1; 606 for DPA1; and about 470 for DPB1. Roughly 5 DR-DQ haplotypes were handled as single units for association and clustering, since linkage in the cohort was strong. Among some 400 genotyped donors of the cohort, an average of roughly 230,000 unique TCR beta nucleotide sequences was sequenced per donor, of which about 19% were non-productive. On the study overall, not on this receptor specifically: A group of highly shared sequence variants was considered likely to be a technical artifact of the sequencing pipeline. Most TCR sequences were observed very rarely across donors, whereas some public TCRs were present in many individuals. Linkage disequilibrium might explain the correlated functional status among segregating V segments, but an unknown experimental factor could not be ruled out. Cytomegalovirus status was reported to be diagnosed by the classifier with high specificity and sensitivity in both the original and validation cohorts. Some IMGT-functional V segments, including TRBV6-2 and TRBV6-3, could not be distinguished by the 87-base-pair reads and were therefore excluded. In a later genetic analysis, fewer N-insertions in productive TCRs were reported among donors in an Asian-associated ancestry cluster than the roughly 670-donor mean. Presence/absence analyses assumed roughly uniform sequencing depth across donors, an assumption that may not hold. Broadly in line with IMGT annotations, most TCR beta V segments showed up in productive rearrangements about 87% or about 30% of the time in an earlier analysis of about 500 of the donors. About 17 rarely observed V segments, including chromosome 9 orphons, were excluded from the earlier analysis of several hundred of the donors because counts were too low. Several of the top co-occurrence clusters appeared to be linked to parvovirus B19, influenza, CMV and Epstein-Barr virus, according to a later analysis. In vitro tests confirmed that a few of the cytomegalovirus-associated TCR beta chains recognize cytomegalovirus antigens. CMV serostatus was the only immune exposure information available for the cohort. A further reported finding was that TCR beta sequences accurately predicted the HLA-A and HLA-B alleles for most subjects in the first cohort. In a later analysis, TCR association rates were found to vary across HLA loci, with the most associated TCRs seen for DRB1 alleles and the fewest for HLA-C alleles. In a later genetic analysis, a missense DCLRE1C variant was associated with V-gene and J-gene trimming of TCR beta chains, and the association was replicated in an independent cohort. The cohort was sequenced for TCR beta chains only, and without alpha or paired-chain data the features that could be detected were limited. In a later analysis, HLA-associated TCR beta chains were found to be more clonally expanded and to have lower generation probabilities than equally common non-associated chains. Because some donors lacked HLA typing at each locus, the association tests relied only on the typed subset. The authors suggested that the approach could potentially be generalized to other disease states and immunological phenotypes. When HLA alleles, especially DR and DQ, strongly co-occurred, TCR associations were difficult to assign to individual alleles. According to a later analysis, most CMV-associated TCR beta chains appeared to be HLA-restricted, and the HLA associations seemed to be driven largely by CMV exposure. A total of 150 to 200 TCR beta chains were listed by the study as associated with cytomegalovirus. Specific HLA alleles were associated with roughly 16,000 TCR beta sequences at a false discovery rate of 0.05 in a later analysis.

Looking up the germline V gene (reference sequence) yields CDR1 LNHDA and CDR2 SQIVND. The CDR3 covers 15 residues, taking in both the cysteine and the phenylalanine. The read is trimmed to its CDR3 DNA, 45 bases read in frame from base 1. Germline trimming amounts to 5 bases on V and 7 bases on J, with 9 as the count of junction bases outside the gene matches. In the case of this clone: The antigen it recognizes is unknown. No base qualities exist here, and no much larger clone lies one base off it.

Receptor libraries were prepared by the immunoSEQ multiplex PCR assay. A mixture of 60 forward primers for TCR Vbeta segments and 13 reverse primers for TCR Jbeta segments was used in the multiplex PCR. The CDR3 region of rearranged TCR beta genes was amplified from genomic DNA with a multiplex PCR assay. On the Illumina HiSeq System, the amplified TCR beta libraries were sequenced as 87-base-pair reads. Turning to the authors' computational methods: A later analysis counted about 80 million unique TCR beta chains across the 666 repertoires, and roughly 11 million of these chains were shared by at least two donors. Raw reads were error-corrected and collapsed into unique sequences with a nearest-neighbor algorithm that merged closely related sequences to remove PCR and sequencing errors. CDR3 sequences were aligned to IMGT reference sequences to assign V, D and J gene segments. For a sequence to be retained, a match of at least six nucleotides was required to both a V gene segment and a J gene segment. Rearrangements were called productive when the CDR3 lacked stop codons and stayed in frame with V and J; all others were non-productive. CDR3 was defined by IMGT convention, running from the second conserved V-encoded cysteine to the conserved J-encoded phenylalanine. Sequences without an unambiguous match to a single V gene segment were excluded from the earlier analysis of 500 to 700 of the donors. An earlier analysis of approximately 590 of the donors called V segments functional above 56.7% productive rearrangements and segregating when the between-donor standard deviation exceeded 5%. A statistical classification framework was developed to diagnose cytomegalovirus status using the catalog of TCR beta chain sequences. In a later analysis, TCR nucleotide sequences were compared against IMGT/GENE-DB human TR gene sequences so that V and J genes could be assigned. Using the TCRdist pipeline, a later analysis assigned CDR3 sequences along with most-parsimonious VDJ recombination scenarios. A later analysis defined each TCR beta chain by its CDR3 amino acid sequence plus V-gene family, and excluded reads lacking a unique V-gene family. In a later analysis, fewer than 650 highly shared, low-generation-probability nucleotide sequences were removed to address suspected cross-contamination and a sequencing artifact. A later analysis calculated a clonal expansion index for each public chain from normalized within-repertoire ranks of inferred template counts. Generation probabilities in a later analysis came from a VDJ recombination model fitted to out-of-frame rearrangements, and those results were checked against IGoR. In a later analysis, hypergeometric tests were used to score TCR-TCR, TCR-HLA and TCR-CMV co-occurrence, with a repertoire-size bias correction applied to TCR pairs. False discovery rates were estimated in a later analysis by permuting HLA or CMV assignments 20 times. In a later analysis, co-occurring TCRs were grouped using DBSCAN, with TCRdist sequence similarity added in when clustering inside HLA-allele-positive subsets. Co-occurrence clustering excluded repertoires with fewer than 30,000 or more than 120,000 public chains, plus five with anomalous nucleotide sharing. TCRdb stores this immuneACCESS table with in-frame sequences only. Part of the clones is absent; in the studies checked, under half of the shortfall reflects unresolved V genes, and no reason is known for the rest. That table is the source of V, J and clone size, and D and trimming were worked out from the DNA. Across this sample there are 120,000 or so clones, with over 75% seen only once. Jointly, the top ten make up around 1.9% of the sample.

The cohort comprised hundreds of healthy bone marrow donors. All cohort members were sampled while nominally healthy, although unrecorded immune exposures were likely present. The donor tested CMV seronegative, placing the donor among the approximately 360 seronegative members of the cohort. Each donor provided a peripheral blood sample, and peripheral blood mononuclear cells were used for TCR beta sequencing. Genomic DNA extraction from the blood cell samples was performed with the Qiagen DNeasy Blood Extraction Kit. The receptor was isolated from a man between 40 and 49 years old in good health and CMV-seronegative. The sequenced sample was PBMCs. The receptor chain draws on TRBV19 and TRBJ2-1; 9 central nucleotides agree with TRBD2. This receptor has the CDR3 CASSSPGTSRNEQFF. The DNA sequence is TGTGCCAGTAGTTCTCCCGGGACTAGCAGGAATGAGCAGTTCTTC.